Listed here are 24 T cell receptor beta chains from one sample, sequenced in a study of a mutant IDH1 vaccine in newly diagnosed glioma. Described time point: baseline, week 1 (first vaccination visit). Treatment noted: pre-vaccination baseline after standard-of-care therapy. Data came from immunoSEQ multiplex PCR; TCRdb stores just in-frame clones and leaves some out. The sample contains roughly 41,000 clones, just under 95% of which appear only once. The sequencing here drew on PBMCs, taken from a glioma patient treated with radiotherapy, temozolomide or both. The receptors originated from a man between 18 and 29 years old with glioma.

This chain links TRBV7-8 with TRBJ1-5; the D is unclear. There are 16 residues in the CDR3. The ends were cut back, 5 bases at V and 7 bases at J, with 21 bases in the middle. The germline gives CDR1 SGHVS, CDR2 FQNEAQ. CDR3 loop: CASSPQSVAEGQPQHF. The CDR3 nucleotides read TGTGCCAGCAGCCCACAATCCGTAGCTGAAGGACAGCCCCAGCATTTT.

The chain links TRBV30 to TRBJ1-2; D perhaps matches TRBD1 (5 bases). With 2 bases removed from V and 0 bases from J, the gap between germline ends came to 10 bases. The V gene's germline CDR1 is GTSNPN and CDR2 SVGIG (reference sequence). This CDR3 has 14 amino acids. CDR3 bases: TGTGCCTGGAGTCACGGACAATCTAACTATGGCTACACCTTC. Translated: CAWSHGQSNYGYTF.

The V call is TRBV7-8, the J call TRBJ1-5; the D is unclear. Between the trimmed V and J ends, which lost 5 bases and 0 bases, there was a span of 14 bases. Germline V CDR1 and CDR2: SGHVS, FQNEAQ. The CDR3 totals 16 residues. CDR3 DNA sequence: TGTGCCAGCAGCGCCGACACTTTTCTTAGCAATCAGCCCCAGCATTTT. Translation gives CASSADTFLSNQPQHF.

This chain connects TRBV4-3 to TRBJ1-4; unclear D gene. Germline-derived CDR1 and CDR2 are LGHNA and YSLEER. The ends were cut back, 0 bases at V and 4 bases at J, with 12 bases in the middle. The CDR3 has 16 residues. The chain's CDR3 is CASSQEGGNLNEKLFF. The CDR3 coding sequence is TGCGCCAGCAGCCAAGAGGGAGGAAACCTTAATGAAAAACTGTTTTTT.

The chain has TRBV4-2 and TRBJ2-1; D perhaps matches TRBD1 (6 bases). Germline-derived CDR1 and CDR2 are LGHNA and YNFKEQ. V dropped 4 bases and J dropped 3 bases, with 22 bases sitting between them. The CDR3 has 18 residues. The CDR3 region is CASSRYYGQGTNYNEQFF. The DNA of the CDR3 is TGTGCCAGCAGCCGATATTACGGGCAGGGGACGAACTACAATGAGCAGTTCTTC.

V and J are TRBV15 and TRBJ1-5; D not resolved. Germline CDR1 and CDR2: LNHNV and YYDKDF (reference sequence). This CDR3 spans 15 amino acids. The V end was cut by 5 bases, the J end by 2 bases, with 13 bases between. DNA of the CDR3: TGTGCCACCAGCGACGCCCCTGTGGGCAATCAGCCCCAGCATTTT. Translating gives CATSDAPVGNQPQHF.

A single count supports this clone. The chain carries TRBV6-1 and TRBJ1-3; D ambiguous. The CDR3 spans 15 residues. V was trimmed by 3 bases and J by 0 bases, leaving 9 bases between them. Germline V gives CDR1 MNHNS, CDR2 SASEGT. For the CDR3, the DNA is TGTGCCAGCAGTGATGATGATTTCTCTGGAAACACCATATATTTT. Protein product: CASSDDDFSGNTIYF.

The rearrangement links TRBV4-2 to TRBJ2-5; 12 bases line up with TRBD2. The CDR3 contains 16 residues. From germline, CDR1 is LGHNA and CDR2 YNFKEQ. Unmatched junction bases numbered 4, after V lost 0 bases and J lost 5 bases. The CDR3 coding sequence is TGTGCCAGCAGCCAAGAATCGCTAGCGGGAGGGGAGACCCAGTACTTC. Protein: CASSQESLAGGETQYF.

The chain combines TRBV6-5 with TRBJ1-2; D is unclear. The CDR3 sequence is 13 residues long. V lost 5 bases to trimming and J lost 4 bases, with 11 bases between them. The germline V gene has CDR1 MNHEY and CDR2 SVGAGI. DNA for the CDR3: TGTGCCAGCAGTATGGCCGACTCCTATGGCTACACCTTC. Its translation is CASSMADSYGYTF.

The rearrangement links TRBV13 to TRBJ2-3; TRBD2 matches 8 bases. Per the germline V gene, CDR1 is PRHDT and CDR2 is FYEKMQ (reference sequence). This CDR3 comprises 18 residues. The V gene end was trimmed by 5 bases and the J gene end by 2 bases; junction bases not matched to a gene: 15. The CDR3 bases are TGTGCCAGCAGCCCCAGAGGCGGGGTAGCGGGACACACAGATACGCAGTATTTT. Its protein is CASSPRGGVAGHTDTQYF. Variable domain in full (rest from reference TRBV13 and TRBJ2-3): AAGVIQSPRHLIKEKRETATLKCYPIPRHDTVYWYQQGPGQDPQFLISFYEKMQSDKGSIPDRFSAQQFSDYHSELNMSSLELGDSALYFCASSPRGGVAGHTDTQYFGPGTRLTVL.

The chain uses TRBV6-5 and TRBJ1-1; D is ambiguous. Trimming shortened V by 6 bases and J by 0 bases, and 11 bases separated the two germline ends. Germline V gene data show CDR1 as MNHEY and CDR2 as SVGAGI. The CDR3 has 14 amino acids. DNA of the CDR3: TGTGCCAGCAGCCCCAGGCCGCTGAACACTGAAGCTTTCTTT. This sequence encodes CASSPRPLNTEAFF.

V usage is TRBV5-1 and J usage is TRBJ1-1, with a possible D match to TRBD1 (5 bases). Per germline, CDR1 SGHRS and CDR2 YFSETQ. The V gene lost 0 bases and the J gene lost 10 bases, with 19 bases spanning the gap. This CDR3 spans 15 amino acids. In nucleotides, the CDR3 is TGCGCCAGCAGCTTGGCCCTGGGGCAAGCGGTCGGAGCTTTCTTT. Its protein is CASSLALGQAVGAFF.

The rearrangement links TRBV6-5 to TRBJ1-1; 7 nucleotides align to TRBD1. The germline V gene encodes CDR1 MNHEY and CDR2 SVGAGI. V lost 8 bases to trimming and J lost 4 bases; unmatched junction nucleotides: 4. The CDR3 length is 12 residues. The CDR3 DNA follows: TGTGCCAGCGGGACAGTGTTCACTGAAGCTTTCTTT. The encoded protein is CASGTVFTEAFF.

This clone occurred once. The rearrangement joins TRBV7-9 to TRBJ1-1, with D perhaps matching TRBD1 (5 bases). Looked up from germline, CDR1 is SEHNR and CDR2 is FQNEAQ (reference sequence). The CDR3 contains 14 residues. Between the trimmed V and J ends, which lost 3 bases and 7 bases, there was a span of 15 bases. CDR3 nucleotides: TGTGCCAGCAGCTTTCTTCTGGGGGACGGTGAAGCTTTCTTT. Its protein product is CASSFLLGDGEAFF.

The chain carries TRBV10-3 and TRBJ1-4, with D possibly being TRBD1 (5 bases). V dropped 0 bases and J dropped 0 bases, with 5 bases sitting between them. The CDR3 is made up of 15 amino acids. Germline V gene lookup returns CDR1 ENHRY and CDR2 SYGVKD. The CDR3 DNA reads TGTGCCATCAGTGAGTCAGGGGCAACTAATGAAAAACTGTTTTTT. Its protein product is CAISESGATNEKLFF.

V and J are TRBV7-6 and TRBJ1-1; D might be TRBD1 (6 bases). V gave up 5 bases and J gave up 3 bases, with 19 bases separating them. The CDR3 totals 16 residues. The germline V gene encodes CDR1 SGHVS and CDR2 FNYEAQ. The CDR3 region is CASSQGVEQGDTEAFF. The CDR3 bases are TGTGCCAGCAGCCAAGGGGTTGAACAGGGAGACACTGAAGCTTTCTTT.

The chain is built from TRBV7-8 and TRBJ1-5; D is perhaps TRBD1 (6 bases). CDR1 is SGHVS, CDR2 FQNEAQ, per germline. This CDR3 comprises 13 residues. Trimming removed 1 base at V and 5 bases at J, with 6 bases between. The CDR3 DNA reads as TGTGCCAGCAGCTTAGAGGGGGATCAGCCCCAGCATTTT. Translation gives CASSLEGDQPQHF.

This clone was seen a few times. This chain links TRBV6-1 with TRBJ2-7; a weak D match, TRBD1 (7 bases). The CDR3 has 15 residues. V was shortened by 6 bases and J by 4 bases, with 19 bases between the two germline ends. Germline V lookup: CDR1 MNHNS, CDR2 SASEGT. The CDR3 DNA follows: TGTGCCAGCAGCGAACAAGGGGGCGCGGGATACGAGCAGTACTTC. Protein product: CASSEQGGAGYEQYF.

The chain joins TRBV6-6 to TRBJ1-1, with D maybe TRBD1 (5 bases). Trimming pared 7 bases from V and 1 base from J, leaving 13 bases between. This CDR3 is 14 amino acids long. Germline CDR1 and CDR2: MNHNY and SVGAGI (reference sequence). CDR3 in DNA: TGTGCCAGCAAAACCCAGGGTCAGAACACTGAAGCTTTCTTT. Amino acids: CASKTQGQNTEAFF.

The chain employs TRBV7-8 and TRBJ2-5; 11 bases are shared with TRBD1. J lost 5 bases, V lost 5 bases, and 13 bases had no gene match. The CDR3 totals 17 residues. Germline loops: CDR1 SGHVS, CDR2 FQNEAQ. The CDR3 DNA reads as TGTGCCAGCAGCACACTACTCGGACAGGGGGCTACGGAGACCCAGTACTTC. Residues: CASSTLLGQGATETQYF.

V and J are TRBV19 and TRBJ1-5, with D unclear. Germline-derived CDR1 and CDR2 are LNHDA and SQIVND (reference sequence). Trimming left V 1 base short and J 0 bases short, with 7 bases between. There are 15 residues in the CDR3. The CDR3 DNA follows: TGTGCCAGTAGTATAGCTGGGTATAGCAATCAGCCCCAGCATTTT. Translating it yields CASSIAGYSNQPQHF.

The chain employs TRBV4-1 and TRBJ1-6, with D hard to call. CDR1 is MGHRA and CDR2 is YSYEKL in the germline V gene. Trimming left V 1 base short and J 10 bases short, with 11 bases between. The CDR3 is 14 residues long. The DNA of the CDR3 is TGCGCCAGCAGCCAAGGGCCCTCCCTATCACCCCTCCACTTT. Amino acid sequence: CASSQGPSLSPLHF.

The sample holds one count of this clone. At one end, the junction sequence differs from germline, possibly due to a read error. The chain combines TRBV6-5 with TRBJ1-2; TRBD1 might be the D (6 bases). In germline, CDR1 is MNHEY, CDR2 SVGAGI. The length of the CDR3 is 14 residues. This CDR3 is CASRGTNTNYGCTF. In nucleotides, the CDR3 is TGTGCCAGCAGGGGGACAAATACTAACTATGGCTGCACCTTC.

The V gene is TRBV18, the J gene TRBJ1-6; a possible D gene is TRBD1 (5 bases). CDR1 is KGHSH and CDR2 is LQKENI in the germline V gene. The CDR3 is 14 residues long. The germline V and J ends were trimmed by 3 bases and 4 bases, with 7 bases remaining between them. CDR3 nucleotide sequence: TGTGCCAGCTCACCCGGACAATATAATTCACCCCTCCACTTT. Its protein is CASSPGQYNSPLHF.